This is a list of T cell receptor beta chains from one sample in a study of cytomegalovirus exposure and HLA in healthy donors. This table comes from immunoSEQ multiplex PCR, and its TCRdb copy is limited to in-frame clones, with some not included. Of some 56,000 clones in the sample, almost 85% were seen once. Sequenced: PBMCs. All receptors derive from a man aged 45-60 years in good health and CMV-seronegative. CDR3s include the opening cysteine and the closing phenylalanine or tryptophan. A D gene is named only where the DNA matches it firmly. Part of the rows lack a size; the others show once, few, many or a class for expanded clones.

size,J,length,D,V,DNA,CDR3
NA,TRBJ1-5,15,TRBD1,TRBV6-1,TGTGCCAGCAGACCGGGACAGGGAAGGAATCAGCCCCAGCATTTT,CASRPGQGRNQPQHF
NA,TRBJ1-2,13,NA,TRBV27,TGTGCCAGCAGGGGGACTTTAGCAGGTGGCTACACCTTC,CASRGTLAGGYTF
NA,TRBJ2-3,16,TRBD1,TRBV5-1,TGCGCCAGCAGCTATCGTATAGGACAGGGGACAGATACGCAGTATTTT,CASSYRIGQGTDTQYF
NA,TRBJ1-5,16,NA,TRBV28,TGTGCCAGCAGCCCTTATCGGGGGGTAAGCAATCAGCCCCAGCATTTT,CASSPYRGVSNQPQHF
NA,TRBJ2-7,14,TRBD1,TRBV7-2,TGTGCCAGCAGCTTACAGGGGGCTTCCTACGAGCAGTACTTC,CASSLQGASYEQYF
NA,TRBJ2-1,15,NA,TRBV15,TGTGCCGCCAGAGACGGGGTAAGCTCCTACAATGAGCAGTTCTTC,CAARDGVSSYNEQFF
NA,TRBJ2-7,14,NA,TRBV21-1,TGTGCCAGCAGGAAAAAGACAGGGAGCTACGAGCAGTACTTC,CASRKKTGSYEQYF
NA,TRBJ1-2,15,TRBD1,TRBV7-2,TGTGCCAGCAGCTTAGGGATGACAGGGGGAAGTGGCTACACCTTC,CASSLGMTGGSGYTF
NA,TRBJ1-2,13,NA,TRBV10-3,TGTGCCATCAGTGAGAACAGCCAATATGGCTACACCTTC,CAISENSQYGYTF
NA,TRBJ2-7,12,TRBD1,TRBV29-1,TGCAGCGTTCGGGACAGGGGCTACGAGCAGTACTTC,CSVRDRGYEQYF
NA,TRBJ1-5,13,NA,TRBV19,TGTGCCAGTAGTATAGATCATCCTCAGCCCCAGCATTTT,CASSIDHPQPQHF
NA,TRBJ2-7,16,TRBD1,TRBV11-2,TGTGCCAGTAGCCCCTTCGGACAGGGGGGTTCGATCGAGCAGTACTTC,CASSPFGQGGSIEQYF
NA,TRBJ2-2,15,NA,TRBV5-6,TGTGCCAGCAGCTTCGGCGGGCTTGACACCGGGGAGCTGTTTTTT,CASSFGGLDTGELFF
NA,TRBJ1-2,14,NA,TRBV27,TGTGCCAGCAGCGAGGGTGGGCAGAACTATGGCTACACCTTC,CASSEGGQNYGYTF
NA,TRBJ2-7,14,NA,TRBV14,TGTGCCAGCAGCCCGTTAGGGGAGGACTACGAGCAGTACTTC,CASSPLGEDYEQYF
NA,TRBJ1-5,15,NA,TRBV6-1,TGTGCCAGCAGTGTCCAGGGAAATAGCAATCAGCCCCAGCATTTT,CASSVQGNSNQPQHF
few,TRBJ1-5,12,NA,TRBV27,TGTGCCAGCAGTCCCGGGGGTCAGCCCCAGCATTTT,CASSPGGQPQHF
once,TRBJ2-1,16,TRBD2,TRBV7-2,TGTGCCAGCAGCCAACAGGGACTAGCGGGGGGTAATGAGCAGTTCTTC,CASSQQGLAGGNEQFF
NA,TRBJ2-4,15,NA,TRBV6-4,TGTGCCAGTAACCCAAAGCCCGGGGGATTAAACATTCAGTACTTC,CASNPKPGGLNIQYF
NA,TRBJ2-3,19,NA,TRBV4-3,TGCGCCAGCAGCAACGCCCAGGGGACCAGATATAAGGTTACAGATACGCAGTATTTT,CASSNAQGTRYKVTDTQYF
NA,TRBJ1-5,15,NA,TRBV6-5,TGTGCCAGCGGGAGGAGGGCCAATAGCAATCAGCCCCAGCATTTT,CASGRRANSNQPQHF
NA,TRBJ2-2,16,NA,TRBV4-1,TGCGCCAGCAGCCAGCGAACAGGGTCTGACACCGGGGAGCTGTTTTTT,CASSQRTGSDTGELFF
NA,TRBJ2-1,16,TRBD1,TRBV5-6,TGTGCCAGCAGCTTATTCCGGGACAGGGGTGTCAATGAGCAGTTCTTC,CASSLFRDRGVNEQFF
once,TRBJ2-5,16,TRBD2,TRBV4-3,TGCGCCAGCAGCCAAGATTTAGCTAGCGGGGGCGGGGCCCAGTACTTC,CASSQDLASGGGAQYF
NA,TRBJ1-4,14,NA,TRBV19,TGTGCCAGTAGTATAGCAGGGCTCGGTGAAAAACTGTTTTTT,CASSIAGLGEKLFF
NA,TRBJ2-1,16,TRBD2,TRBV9,TGTGCCAGCAGCGTAGACCCGGGACTAGCGGGGAATGAGCAGTTCTTC,CASSVDPGLAGNEQFF
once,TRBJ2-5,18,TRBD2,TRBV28,TGTGCCAGCAGTTTAAGCGGACTAGCGGGGGGGTTCCAAGAGACCCAGTACTTC,CASSLSGLAGGFQETQYF
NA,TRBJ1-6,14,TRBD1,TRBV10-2,TGCGCCAGCAGTGAGACAGGGGGGAATTCACCCCTCCACTTT,CASSETGGNSPLHF
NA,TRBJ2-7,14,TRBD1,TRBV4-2,TGTGCCAGCAGCCAAGTGGGCAGGGGGCAAGAGCAGTACTTC,CASSQVGRGQEQYF
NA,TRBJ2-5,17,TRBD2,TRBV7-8,TGTGCCAGCAGCCCCTACCGTTTCGCGGGAGGGAAAGAGACCCAGTACTTC,CASSPYRFAGGKETQYF
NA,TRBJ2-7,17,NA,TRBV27,TGTGCCAGCAGTTTATCCCGACCAACGACAGCGTCCTACGAGCAGTACTTC,CASSLSRPTTASYEQYF
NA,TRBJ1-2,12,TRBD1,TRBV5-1,TGCGCCAGCAGCTCGACAGGGGACAGTTACACCTTC,CASSSTGDSYTF
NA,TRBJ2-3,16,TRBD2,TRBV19,TGTGCCAGTAGTATAGGTCTAGCGGGGCACACAGATACGCAGTATTTT,CASSIGLAGHTDTQYF
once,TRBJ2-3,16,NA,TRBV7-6,TGTGCCAGCAGCTTAAAATCAGGGTTAAGCACAGATACGCAGTATTTT,CASSLKSGLSTDTQYF
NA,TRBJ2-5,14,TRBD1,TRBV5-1,TGCGCCAGCAGCTCCGGACAGGGGAGGGAGACCCAGTACTTC,CASSSGQGRETQYF
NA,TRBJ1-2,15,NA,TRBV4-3,TGCGCCAGCAGCCAAGAGTCAGGGGCTCCCTTCGGCTACACCTTC,CASSQESGAPFGYTF
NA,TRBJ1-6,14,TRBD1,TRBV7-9,TGTGCCAGCAGCTCAGTCCAGGGGGTTTCACCCCTCCACTTT,CASSSVQGVSPLHF
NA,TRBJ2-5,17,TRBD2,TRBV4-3,TGCGCCAGCAGCCAAGATCTTGCGACTAGCATACAAGAGACCCAGTACTTC,CASSQDLATSIQETQYF
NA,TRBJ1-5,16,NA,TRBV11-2,TGTGCCAGCAGCTTAGATGGCAGGATAGTAGATCAGCCCCAGCATTTT,CASSLDGRIVDQPQHF
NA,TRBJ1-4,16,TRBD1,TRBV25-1,TGTGCCAGCAGTGAACGGGCTGGACAGGTTAATGGAAAACTGTTTTTT,CASSERAGQVNGKLFF
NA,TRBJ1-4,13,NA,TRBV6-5,TGTGCCAGCAGTAATCAGGTTTCTGAAAAACTGTTTTTT,CASSNQVSEKLFF
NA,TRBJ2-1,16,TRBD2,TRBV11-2,TGTGCCAGCAGCCCCCGCCTGATAGCGGGGCTCAATGAGCAGTTCTTC,CASSPRLIAGLNEQFF
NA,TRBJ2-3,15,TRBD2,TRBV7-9,TGTGCCAGCAGCTTAGGTTCGGGGACTACCTATACGCAGTATTTT,CASSLGSGTTYTQYF
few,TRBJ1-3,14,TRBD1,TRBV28,TGTGCCAGCAGACCCACAGGGGGCGAAAACACCATATATTTT,CASRPTGGENTIYF
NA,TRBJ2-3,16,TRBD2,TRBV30,TGTGCCGGAAAGAAAAGCGGGGGAGCGAACACAGATACGCAGTATTTT,CAGKKSGGANTDTQYF
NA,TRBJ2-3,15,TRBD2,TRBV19,TGTGCCAGTAGGACACTAGCGGGGGGCGCAGATACGCAGTATTTT,CASRTLAGGADTQYF
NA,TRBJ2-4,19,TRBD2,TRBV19,TGTGCCAGTAGTCTCGGACTAGCGGGGGCACCTCTAGCCAAAAACATTCAGTACTTC,CASSLGLAGAPLAKNIQYF
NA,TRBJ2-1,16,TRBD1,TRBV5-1,TGCGCCAGCAGCTTGGTAAGCCAGGGGGCTGGCAATGAGCAGTTCTTC,CASSLVSQGAGNEQFF
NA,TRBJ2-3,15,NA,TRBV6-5,TGTGCCAGCAGTTACTCGTTGGTAGCCACAGATACGCAGTATTTT,CASSYSLVATDTQYF
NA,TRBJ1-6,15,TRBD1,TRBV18,TGTGCCAGCTCACCAACCGGGACAGGCAATTCACCCCTCCACTTT,CASSPTGTGNSPLHF
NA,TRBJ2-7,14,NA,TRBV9,TGTGCCAGCAGCGTAGACGACAGTTCCTACGAGCAGTACTTC,CASSVDDSSYEQYF
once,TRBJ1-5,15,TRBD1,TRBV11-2,TGTGCCAGCAGCTTGGGACAGGGGGGCAATCAGCCCCAGCATTTT,CASSLGQGGNQPQHF
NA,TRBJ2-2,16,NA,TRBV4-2,TGTGCCAGCAGCCAAGATAGGGGGTTCGACACCGGGGAGCTGTTTTTT,CASSQDRGFDTGELFF